The clone carrying this T cell receptor beta chain was seen more than once but under ten times. What it binds is unknown. TCR beta VDJ and CDR3 profiles were obtained from a genomic DNA template. TCRdb independently ran MiXCR on the reads; one entry per CDR3 protein. The profile shows under 200,000 distinct CDR3 sequences, over 60% of them singletons. The sample is drawn from a study of CD8+CD57+ T cells in acquired aplastic anemia. The CDR3 totals 18 residues. In germline, CDR1 is SGHAT, CDR2 FQDESV (reference sequence). Losses at the gene ends were 5 bases for V and 5 bases for J; bases not matched to a gene: 11. Study-wide points: About 29 CD8+ CDR3 sequences occurred in both the patients and the controls.

The chain uses TRBV11-1 and TRBJ2-1, with 14 bases that match TRBD2. The sequencing sample was made of sorted CD4+, CD8+, or CD8+CD57+ T cells (not recorded which) from PBMCs. The TCR sequence derives from a human donor with severe aplastic anemia or a healthy control (not recorded which). Here the CDR3 reads CASSRGLAGDPGHNEQFF. CDR3 bases: TGTGCCAGCAGCCGGGGACTAGCGGGGGACCCCGGACACAATGAGCAGTTCTTC.